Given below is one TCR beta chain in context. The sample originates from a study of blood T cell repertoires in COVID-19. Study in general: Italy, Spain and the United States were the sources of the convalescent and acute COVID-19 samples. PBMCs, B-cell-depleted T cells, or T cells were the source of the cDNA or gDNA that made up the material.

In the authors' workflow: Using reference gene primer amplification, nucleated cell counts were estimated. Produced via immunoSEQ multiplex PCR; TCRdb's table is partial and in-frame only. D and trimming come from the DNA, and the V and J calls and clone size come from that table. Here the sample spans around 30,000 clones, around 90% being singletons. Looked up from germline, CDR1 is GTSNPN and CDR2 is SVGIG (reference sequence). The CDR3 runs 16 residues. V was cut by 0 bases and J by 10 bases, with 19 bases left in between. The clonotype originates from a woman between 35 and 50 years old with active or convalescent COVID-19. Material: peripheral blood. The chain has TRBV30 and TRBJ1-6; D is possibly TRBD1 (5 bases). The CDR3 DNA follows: TGTGCCTGGAGTGTACTTCTAGGGCAGGGAGGCTCACCCCTCCACTTT. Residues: CAWSVLLGQGGSPLHF.